This is a list of T cell receptor beta chains from one sample in a study of sequential checkpoint blockade in melanoma. Sequencing used immunoSEQ multiplex PCR; TCRdb keeps in-frame clones, though not all of them. Here the sample spans about 38,000 clones, 70% to 90% being singletons. The input for sequencing was CD8+ T cells sorted from blood (inferred from file names), taken from a patient given nivolumab and ipilimumab in sequence. These receptors all stem from a human donor with melanoma. Each CDR3 is given with its conserved first and last residue. Each record gives: J gene, V gene, D gene, clone size, CDR3 DNA, CDR3 protein. A D gene is named only where the DNA matches it firmly. For some rows the clone size is stated as once, few or many, or as a class when expanded; others skip it.

>TRBJ2-2|TRBV7-7|TRBD2|-
TGTGCTAGCAGCCTAGCGGGAGAATCCGGGGAGCTGTTTTTT
CASSLAGESGELFF
>TRBJ1-2|TRBV19|-|-
TGTGCCAGTAGTATAGGAGTAGAGGGCTACACCTTC
CASSIGVEGYTF
>TRBJ1-3|TRBV5-1|-|-
TGCGCCAGCAGCTTGCGTGGGGGGGGACCGTCTGGAAACACCATATATTTT
CASSLRGGGPSGNTIYF
>TRBJ2-1|TRBV12-5|-|-
TGTGCTAGTGGTTTGGTACAGGGCCACCCGAATGAGCAGTTCTTC
CASGLVQGHPNEQFF
>TRBJ1-2|TRBV28|-|-
TGTGCCAGCAGTTTCGAGAACTATGGCTACACCTTC
CASSFENYGYTF
>TRBJ1-2|TRBV6-6|TRBD1|-
TGTGCCAGCAGTTACTCGACAGGGCTAGGGGGCTACACCTTC
CASSYSTGLGGYTF
>TRBJ1-1|TRBV19|-|-
TGTGCCAGTAGTATAGGGCCGGGAGGCACTGAAGCTTTCTTT
CASSIGPGGTEAFF
>TRBJ1-3|TRBV27|-|-
TGTGCCAGCAGGGCTGCAGGGAACTCTGGAAACACCATATATTTT
CASRAAGNSGNTIYF
>TRBJ2-4|TRBV30|-|-
TGTGCCTGGAGTGCGGGGGTAGCCAAAAACATTCAGTACTTC
CAWSAGVAKNIQYF
>TRBJ1-2|TRBV29-1|-|once
TGCAGCGTTGAAGACAGGGACTATGGCTACACCTTC
CSVEDRDYGYTF
>TRBJ2-2|TRBV13|-|-
TGTGCCAGCAGCTTAATTGCGGTCCAGAACGGGGAGCTGTTTTTT
CASSLIAVQNGELFF
>TRBJ2-5|TRBV7-8|-|-
TGTGCCAGCAGCTTAGGGCAGACCCGGGGGGAGACCCAGTACTTC
CASSLGQTRGETQYF
>TRBJ1-1|TRBV19|-|-
TGTGCCAGTAGTATCGAACTCAAGAACACTGAAGCTTTCTTT
CASSIELKNTEAFF
>TRBJ1-6|TRBV5-8|TRBD1|once
TGTGCCAGCAGCCTTGAGGGACAGGACTCCTATAATTCACCCCTCCACTTT
CASSLEGQDSYNSPLHF
>TRBJ2-7|TRBV29-1|TRBD1|-
TGCAGCATCAGGACAGGGAGCTCCTACGAGCAGTACTTC
CSIRTGSSYEQYF
>TRBJ2-7|TRBV6-6|TRBD2|-
TGTGCCAGCAGTTTCTCTAGCGGGGCCTACGAGCAGTACTTC
CASSFSSGAYEQYF
>TRBJ2-2|TRBV27|-|-
TGTGCCAGCAGTTTCCCCGGGATCACCGGGGAGCTGTTTTTT
CASSFPGITGELFF
>TRBJ2-2|TRBV6-1|-|-
TGTGCCAGCAGTTGGACAGTCGCGAACACCGGGGAGCTGTTTTTT
CASSWTVANTGELFF
>TRBJ2-7|TRBV25-1|-|once
TGTGCCAGCAGTGAATATCTGGGGGCGGATACCTACGAGCAGTACTTC
CASSEYLGADTYEQYF
>TRBJ1-2|TRBV10-2|TRBD1|-
TGCGCCAGCAGTCCAGGGACAGTATATGGCTACACCTTC
CASSPGTVYGYTF
>TRBJ2-1|TRBV5-6|TRBD1|-
TGTGCCAGCAGCTGCACCGGGACAGGTGAATGGGAGCAGTTCTTC
CASSCTGTGEWEQFF
>TRBJ2-1|TRBV10-3|TRBD2|-
TGTGCCATCAGTGGGCGGGAGATGATCTACAATGAGCAGTTCTTC
CAISGREMIYNEQFF
>TRBJ2-5|TRBV6-6|TRBD1|-
TGTGCCAGCAGTTACTTTACAGGGGTCAGAGAGACCCAGTACTTC
CASSYFTGVRETQYF